Listed below are T cell receptor beta chains from one sample, sequenced in a study of cytomegalovirus exposure and HLA in healthy donors. Assay: immunoSEQ multiplex PCR; the TCRdb copy retains only in-frame clones and omits some. The sample lists approximately 150,000 clones; around 76% were seen once. Input material: PBMCs. These receptors all stem from a middle-aged woman in good health and CMV-seronegative. CDR3s include the opening cysteine and the closing phenylalanine or tryptophan. D genes are given only for firm matches. Some rows mark clone size as missing; the rest say once, few, many or name a class of expanded clone.

cdr3_nt cdr3_aa j_call v_call clone_size d_call cdr3_length
TGTGCCACCAACAGGGAGACCTCGGGCGAGCAGTACTTC CATNRETSGEQYF TRBJ2-7 TRBV19 NA NA 13
TGTGCCTGGAGTACCGGGACAGTATCCTACGAGCAGTACTTC CAWSTGTVSYEQYF TRBJ2-7 TRBV30 NA TRBD1 14
TGCAGCGTTGAAGAGCCGGGAAGCTCCTACGAGCAGTACTTC CSVEEPGSSYEQYF TRBJ2-7 TRBV29-1 NA NA 14
TGTGCCTGGTACAGGGGAGATTACTATGGCTACACCTTC CAWYRGDYYGYTF TRBJ1-2 TRBV30 NA TRBD1 13
TGTGCCAGCAGCCGCCTTACCACAGTTAACACTGAAGCTTTCTTT CASSRLTTVNTEAFF TRBJ1-1 TRBV5-6 NA NA 15
TGTGCCAGCAGTTACTCGATAGTCGAGCAGTACTTC CASSYSIVEQYF TRBJ2-7 TRBV6-6 NA NA 12
TGTGCCAGCAGCCCACAAGCGATGGACAGGGCAGGCACTGAAGCTTTCTTT CASSPQAMDRAGTEAFF TRBJ1-1 TRBV7-6 once TRBD1 17
TGTGCCACAACGGGGGTCAACAATCAGCCCCAGCATTTT CATTGVNNQPQHF TRBJ1-5 TRBV6-1 NA NA 13
TGTGCCAGCAGGGCGGGACAGGGCACAGATACGCAGTATTTT CASRAGQGTDTQYF TRBJ2-3 TRBV6-1 NA TRBD1 14
TGTGCCAGCAGCGTACAAGCGGGACTCCACACAGATACGCAGTATTTT CASSVQAGLHTDTQYF TRBJ2-3 TRBV9 NA TRBD2 16
TGTGCCAGCAGCTCAGGTGATGGGGAGCTGTTTTTT CASSSGDGELFF TRBJ2-2 TRBV5-6 NA NA 12
TGTGCCAGCACCCGGACACTAAACACTGAAGCTTTCTTT CASTRTLNTEAFF TRBJ1-1 TRBV28 NA NA 13
TGTGCCAGCAGCCCAACGACAGGGATCTATGGCTACACCTTC CASSPTTGIYGYTF TRBJ1-2 TRBV9 NA TRBD1 14
TGTGCCAGCAGGGACAGGACCCTCTACGAGCAGTACTTC CASRDRTLYEQYF TRBJ2-7 TRBV6-1 NA TRBD1 13
TGCAGCGTCCCGGGACAGTTCAACGAGCAGTACTTC CSVPGQFNEQYF TRBJ2-7 TRBV29-1 NA TRBD1 12
TGTGCCTGGAGCCCCCGGGACAGGGGGAACTATGGCTACACCTTC CAWSPRDRGNYGYTF TRBJ1-2 TRBV30 NA TRBD1 15
TGCGCCAGCAGCTTGAATACGGGACAGGGGGGGAGTGAGCAGTTCTTC CASSLNTGQGGSEQFF TRBJ2-1 TRBV5-1 NA TRBD1 16
TGCGCCAGCAATAGCGGGAGTAGGAATGAGCAGTTCTTC CASNSGSRNEQFF TRBJ2-1 TRBV5-1 NA TRBD2 13
TGTGCCAGCAGTTTATCTTCTTGGCGGGGAAACACAGATACGCAGTATTTT CASSLSSWRGNTDTQYF TRBJ2-3 TRBV28 NA NA 17
TGTGCCAGCTCACCGGGACTAGCGGGAGGGGATACGCAGTATTTT CASSPGLAGGDTQYF TRBJ2-3 TRBV18 NA TRBD2 15
TGTGCCTCGGACAGGGGGCATTACAATGAGCAGTTCTTC CASDRGHYNEQFF TRBJ2-1 TRBV30 NA TRBD1 13
TGCGCCAGCAGCTTGACGGGAGAGACTAACTATGGCTACACCTTC CASSLTGETNYGYTF TRBJ1-2 TRBV5-1 NA NA 15
TGTGCCAGCAGTTACCCGGCCGGACTCCCCACCGGGGAGCTGTTTTTT CASSYPAGLPTGELFF TRBJ2-2 TRBV6-5 NA NA 16
TGTGCCAGCAAGTTCCGGACCGGACAGAGGGGAGCCCGGAACACTGAAGCTTTCTTT CASKFRTGQRGARNTEAFF TRBJ1-1 TRBV5-8 NA NA 19
TGCGCCAGCAGCTTGATAGCGGGGGCTCAAGAGACCCAGTACTTC CASSLIAGAQETQYF TRBJ2-5 TRBV5-1 NA TRBD2 15
TGCGCCAGCAGCTTGGAAGACAGGGTCTACGAGCAGTACTTC CASSLEDRVYEQYF TRBJ2-7 TRBV5-1 NA TRBD1 14
TGTGCCAGCAGTGGGGCAGGGAGGGATGAAAAACTGTTTTTT CASSGAGRDEKLFF TRBJ1-4 TRBV2 NA NA 14
TGTGCTAGCAGCTTCGGGACAGGGGGCGCGGAGACCCAGTACTTC CASSFGTGGAETQYF TRBJ2-5 TRBV7-7 NA TRBD1 15
TGTGCCAGCAGTTTCTCGGGGGGGAACAATGAGCAGTTCTTC CASSFSGGNNEQFF TRBJ2-1 TRBV28 NA TRBD2 14
TGTGCCAGCAGCTTAGAGGGACAGACGGAGGGGGGCTACACCTTC CASSLEGQTEGGYTF TRBJ1-2 TRBV7-9 NA TRBD1 15
TGCGCCAGCAGCCAAGATCGGGAATCCTACAATGAGCAGTTCTTC CASSQDRESYNEQFF TRBJ2-1 TRBV4-1 once NA 15
TGTGCCAGCTCCCGGGGGGAAGAGACCCAGTACTTC CASSRGEETQYF TRBJ2-5 TRBV18 NA TRBD2 12
TGCGCCAGCAGCTTGGGGGGACTAGGGGACAATGAGCAGTTCTTC CASSLGGLGDNEQFF TRBJ2-1 TRBV5-1 NA TRBD2 15